This record concerns one T cell receptor beta chain sequence. V shed 3 bases and J 5 bases; nucleotides not matched to a gene: 7. The CDR3 has 15 residues. Germline CDR1 reads SGHRS; CDR2 reads YFSETQ. The data originate from a study of cytomegalovirus exposure and HLA in healthy donors. With 60 Vbeta and 13 Jbeta primers, the PCR was carried out. TCRdb's copy holds only in-frame clones and misses some; the assay was immunoSEQ multiplex PCR. The sample yields some 120,000 clones, around two thirds seen once. Sequenced: PBMCs. V is TRBV5-1 and J is TRBJ2-5; 10 bases map to TRBD2. This sequence was found in a man in his 60s in good health and CMV-seropositive. CDR3 residues: CASSSLAGVQETQYF. CDR3 nucleotides: TGCGCCAGCAGCTCCCTAGCGGGGGTCCAGGAGACCCAGTACTTC.